This T cell receptor (beta chain) stems from a study of early T cells in non-severe SARS-CoV-2 infection. Whole-study findings and limits: Anti-spike CD8 responses were favored by VDJdb matching, which missed private and CD4 specificities.

This clonotype was counted ten times or more. Its specificity is unknown. Attachment of unique molecular identifiers to individual cDNA molecules was performed. MiXCR was run by TCRdb on the 5' RACE reads, yielding one entry per CDR3 protein. Of fewer than 30,000 distinct CDR3 sequences detected, about 4.2% appear once; the ten largest clones hold around 4.5%. Between the trimmed V and J ends, which lost 4 bases and 0 bases, there was a span of 15 bases. The germline V gene encodes CDR1 KGHSH and CDR2 LQKENI. There are 17 residues in the CDR3. The chain links TRBV18 to TRBJ1-4, with D tentatively TRBD1 (5 bases). The TCR was taken from an adult who was a healthcare worker with PCR-confirmed SARS-CoV-2 infection or an uninfected control (not recorded which). The sample comprised whole blood. CDR3 loop: CASSQDPGPPTNEKLFF. The CDR3 DNA sequence: TGTGCCAGCTCACAGGATCCGGGACCGCCAACTAATGAAAAACTGTTTTTT.